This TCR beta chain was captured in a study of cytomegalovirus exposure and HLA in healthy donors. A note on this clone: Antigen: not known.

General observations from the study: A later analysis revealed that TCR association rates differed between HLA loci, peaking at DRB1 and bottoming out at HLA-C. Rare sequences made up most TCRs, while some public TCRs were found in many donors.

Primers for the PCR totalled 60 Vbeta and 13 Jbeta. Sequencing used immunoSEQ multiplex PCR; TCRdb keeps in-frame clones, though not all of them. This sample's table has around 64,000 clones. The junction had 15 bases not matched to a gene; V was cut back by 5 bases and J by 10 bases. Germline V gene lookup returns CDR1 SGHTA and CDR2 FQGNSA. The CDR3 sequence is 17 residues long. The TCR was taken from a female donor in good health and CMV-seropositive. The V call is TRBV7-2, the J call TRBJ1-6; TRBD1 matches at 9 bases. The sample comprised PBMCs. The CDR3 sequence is CASSITGTGLEMSPLHF. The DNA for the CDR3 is TGTGCCAGCAGCATTACCGGGACAGGGCTCGAGATGTCACCCCTCCACTTT.